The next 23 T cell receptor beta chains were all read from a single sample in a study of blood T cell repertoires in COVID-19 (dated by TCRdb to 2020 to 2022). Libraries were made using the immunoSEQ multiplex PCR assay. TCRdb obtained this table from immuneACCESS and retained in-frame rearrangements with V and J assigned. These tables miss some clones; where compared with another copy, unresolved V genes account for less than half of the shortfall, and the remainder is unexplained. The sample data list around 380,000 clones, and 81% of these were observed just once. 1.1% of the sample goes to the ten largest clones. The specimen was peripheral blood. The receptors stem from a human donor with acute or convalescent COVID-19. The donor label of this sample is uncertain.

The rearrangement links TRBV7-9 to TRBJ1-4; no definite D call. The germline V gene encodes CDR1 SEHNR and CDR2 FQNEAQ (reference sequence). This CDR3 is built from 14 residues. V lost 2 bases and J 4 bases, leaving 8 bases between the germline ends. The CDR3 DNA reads TGTGCCAGCAGCTTAAACAGCAATAATGAAAAACTGTTTTTT. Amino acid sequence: CASSLNSNNEKLFF. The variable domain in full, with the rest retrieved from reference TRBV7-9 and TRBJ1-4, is DTGVSQNPRHKITKRGQNVTFRCDPISEHNRLYWYRQTLGQGPEFLTYFQNEAQLEKSRLLSDRFSAERPKGSFSTLEIQRTEQGDSAMYLCASSLNSNNEKLFFGSGTQLSVL.

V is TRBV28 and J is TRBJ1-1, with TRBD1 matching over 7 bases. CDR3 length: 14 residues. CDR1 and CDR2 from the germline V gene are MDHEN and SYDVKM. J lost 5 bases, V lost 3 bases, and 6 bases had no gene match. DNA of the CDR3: TGTGCCAGCAGTTTTGGGCGACAGGGAACTGAAGCTTTCTTT. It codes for CASSFGRQGTEAFF.

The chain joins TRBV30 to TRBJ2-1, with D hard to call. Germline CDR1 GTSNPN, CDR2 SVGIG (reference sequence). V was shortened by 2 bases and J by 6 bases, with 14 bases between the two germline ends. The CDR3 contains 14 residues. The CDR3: CAWSRIAVGNEQFF. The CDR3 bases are TGTGCCTGGAGTCGGATAGCCGTCGGCAATGAGCAGTTCTTC.

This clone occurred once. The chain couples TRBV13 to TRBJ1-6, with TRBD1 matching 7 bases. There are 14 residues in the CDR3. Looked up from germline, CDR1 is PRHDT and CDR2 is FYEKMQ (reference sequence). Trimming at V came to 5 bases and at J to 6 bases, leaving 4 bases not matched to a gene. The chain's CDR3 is CASSHRDSNSPLHF. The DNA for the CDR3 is TGTGCCAGCAGCCACCGGGACAGTAATTCACCCCTCCACTTT.

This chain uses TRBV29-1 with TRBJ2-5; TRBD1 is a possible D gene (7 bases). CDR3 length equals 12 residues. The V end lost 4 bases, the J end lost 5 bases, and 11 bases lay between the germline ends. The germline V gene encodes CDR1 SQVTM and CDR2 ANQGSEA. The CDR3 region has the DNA TGCAGCGTTGGAGCAGGGGGGGAGACCCAGTACTTC. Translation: CSVGAGGETQYF.

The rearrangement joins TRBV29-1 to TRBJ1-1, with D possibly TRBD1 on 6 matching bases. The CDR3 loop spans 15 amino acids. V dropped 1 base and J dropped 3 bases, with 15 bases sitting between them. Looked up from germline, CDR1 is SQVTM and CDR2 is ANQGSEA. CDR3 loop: CSVEGRGRGDTEAFF. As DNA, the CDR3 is TGCAGCGTTGAAGGAAGGGGCAGGGGTGACACTGAAGCTTTCTTT.

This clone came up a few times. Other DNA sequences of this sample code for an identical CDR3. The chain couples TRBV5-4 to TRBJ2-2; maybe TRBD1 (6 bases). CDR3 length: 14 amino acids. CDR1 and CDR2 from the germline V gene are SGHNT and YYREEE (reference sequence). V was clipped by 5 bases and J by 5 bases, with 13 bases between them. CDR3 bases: TGTGCCAGCAGGGAGAGGGGGAGTACCGGGGAGCTGTTTTTT. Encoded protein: CASRERGSTGELFF.

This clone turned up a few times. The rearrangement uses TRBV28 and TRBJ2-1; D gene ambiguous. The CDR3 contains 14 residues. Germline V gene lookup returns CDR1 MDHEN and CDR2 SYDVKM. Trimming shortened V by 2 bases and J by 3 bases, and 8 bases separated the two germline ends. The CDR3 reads CASSLPGSYNEQFF. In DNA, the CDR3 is TGTGCCAGCAGTTTACCTGGCAGCTACAATGAGCAGTTCTTC.

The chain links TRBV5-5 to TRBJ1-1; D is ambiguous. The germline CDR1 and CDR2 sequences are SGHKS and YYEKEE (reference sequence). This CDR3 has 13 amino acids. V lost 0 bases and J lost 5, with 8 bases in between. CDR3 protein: CASSLAVSTEAFF. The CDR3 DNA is TGTGCCAGCAGCTTGGCAGTATCGACTGAAGCTTTCTTT.

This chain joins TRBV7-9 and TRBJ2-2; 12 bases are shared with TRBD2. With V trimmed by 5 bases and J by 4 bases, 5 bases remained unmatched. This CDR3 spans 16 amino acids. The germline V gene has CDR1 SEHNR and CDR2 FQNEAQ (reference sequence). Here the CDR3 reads CASSQTGLAGTGELFF. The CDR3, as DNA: TGTGCCAGCAGCCAGACGGGACTAGCGGGCACCGGGGAGCTGTTTTTT.

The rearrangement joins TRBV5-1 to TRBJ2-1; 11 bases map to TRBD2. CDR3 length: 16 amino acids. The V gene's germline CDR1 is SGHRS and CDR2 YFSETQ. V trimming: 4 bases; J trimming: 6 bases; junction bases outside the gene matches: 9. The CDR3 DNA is TGCGCCAGCAGCGTTACTAGCGGGGGTCGTCTCAATGAGCAGTTCTTC. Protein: CASSVTSGGRLNEQFF.

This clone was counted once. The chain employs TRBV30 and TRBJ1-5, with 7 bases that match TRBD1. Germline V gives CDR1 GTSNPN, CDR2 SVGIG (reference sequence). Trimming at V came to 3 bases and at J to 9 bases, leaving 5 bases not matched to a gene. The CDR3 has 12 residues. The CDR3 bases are TGTGCCTGGAGGGTCCAGGGGGGGCCCCAGCATTTT. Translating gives CAWRVQGGPQHF.

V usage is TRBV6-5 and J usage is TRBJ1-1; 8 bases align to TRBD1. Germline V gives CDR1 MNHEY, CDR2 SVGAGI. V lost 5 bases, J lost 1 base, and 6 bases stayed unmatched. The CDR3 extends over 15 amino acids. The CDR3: CASSLRTGRNTEAFF. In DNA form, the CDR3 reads TGTGCCAGCAGTCTACGGACAGGGAGGAACACTGAAGCTTTCTTT.

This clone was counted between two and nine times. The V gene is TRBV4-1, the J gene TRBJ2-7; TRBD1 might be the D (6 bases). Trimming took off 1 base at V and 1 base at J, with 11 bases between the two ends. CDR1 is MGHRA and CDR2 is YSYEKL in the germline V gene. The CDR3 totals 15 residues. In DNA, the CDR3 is TGCGCCAGCAGCCAAGTTTTCGGACAGTCCTACGAGCAGTACTTC. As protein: CASSQVFGQSYEQYF.

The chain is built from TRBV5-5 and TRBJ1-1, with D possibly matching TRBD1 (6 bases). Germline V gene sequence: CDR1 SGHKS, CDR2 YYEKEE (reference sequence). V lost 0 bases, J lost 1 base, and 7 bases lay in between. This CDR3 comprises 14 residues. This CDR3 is CASSLGTANTEAFF. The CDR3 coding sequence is TGTGCCAGCAGCTTGGGGACAGCGAACACTGAAGCTTTCTTT.

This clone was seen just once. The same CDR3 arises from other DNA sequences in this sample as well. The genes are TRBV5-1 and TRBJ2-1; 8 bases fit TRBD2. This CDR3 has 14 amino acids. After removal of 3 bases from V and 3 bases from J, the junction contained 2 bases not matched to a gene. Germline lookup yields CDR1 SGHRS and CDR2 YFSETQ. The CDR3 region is CASSSGGGYNEQFF. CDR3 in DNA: TGCGCCAGCAGCTCCGGGGGGGGCTACAATGAGCAGTTCTTC.

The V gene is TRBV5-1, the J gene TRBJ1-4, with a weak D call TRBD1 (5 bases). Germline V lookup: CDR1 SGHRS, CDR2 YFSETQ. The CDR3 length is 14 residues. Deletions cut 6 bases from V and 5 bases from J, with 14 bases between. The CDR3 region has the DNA TGCGCCAGCACCCCCGGGGGATCGAATGAAAAACTGTTTTTT. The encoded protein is CASTPGGSNEKLFF.

The DNA for the CDR3 is TGTGCCATCGCGCGGGGGGGCATTGATACGCAGTATTTT. Its translation: CAIARGGIDTQYF. V and J are TRBV10-3 and TRBJ2-3, with TRBD2 matching 9 bases. The CDR3 covers 13 residues. Unmatched junction bases numbered 6, after V lost 8 bases and J lost 6 bases. Germline V gene sequence: CDR1 ENHRY, CDR2 SYGVKD.

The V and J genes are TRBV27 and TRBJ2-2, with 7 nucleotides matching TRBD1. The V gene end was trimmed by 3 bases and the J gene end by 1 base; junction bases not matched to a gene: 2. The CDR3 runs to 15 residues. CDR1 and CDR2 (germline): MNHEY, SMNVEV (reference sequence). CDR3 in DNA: TGTGCCAGCAGTTTGACAGGGAGGAACACCGGGGAGCTGTTTTTT. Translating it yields CASSLTGRNTGELFF.

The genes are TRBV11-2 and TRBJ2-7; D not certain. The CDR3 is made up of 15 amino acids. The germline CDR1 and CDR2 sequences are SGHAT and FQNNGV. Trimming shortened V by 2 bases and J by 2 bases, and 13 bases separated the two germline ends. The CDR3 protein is CASSLSPVTTYEQYF. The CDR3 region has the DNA TGTGCCAGCAGCTTATCCCCAGTAACGACCTACGAGCAGTACTTC.

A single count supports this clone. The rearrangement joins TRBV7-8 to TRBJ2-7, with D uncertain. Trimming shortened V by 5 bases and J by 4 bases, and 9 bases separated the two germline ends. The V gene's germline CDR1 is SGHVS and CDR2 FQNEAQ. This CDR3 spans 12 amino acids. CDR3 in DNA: TGTGCCAGCAGCCAAGGCAGGTACGAGCAGTACTTC. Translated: CASSQGRYEQYF.

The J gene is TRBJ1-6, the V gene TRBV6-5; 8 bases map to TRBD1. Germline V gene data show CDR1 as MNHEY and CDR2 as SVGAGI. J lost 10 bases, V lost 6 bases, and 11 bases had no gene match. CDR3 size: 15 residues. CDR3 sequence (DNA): TGTGCCAGCAGCCGAGGACAGGGCTTTCGGTCACCCCTCCACTTT. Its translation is CASSRGQGFRSPLHF.

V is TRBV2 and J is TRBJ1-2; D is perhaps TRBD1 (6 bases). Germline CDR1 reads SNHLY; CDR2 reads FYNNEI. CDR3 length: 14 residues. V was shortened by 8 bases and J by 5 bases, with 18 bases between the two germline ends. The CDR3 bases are TGTGCCAGCGGAGCGACAGGTCGAGGGTATGGCTACACCTTC. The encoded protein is CASGATGRGYGYTF. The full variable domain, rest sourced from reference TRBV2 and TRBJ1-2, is EPEVTQTPSHQVTQMGQEVILRCVPISNHLYFYWYRQILGQKVEFLVSFYNNEISEKSEIFDDQFSVERPDGSNFTLKIRSTKLEDSAMYFCASGATGRGYGYTFGSGTRLTVV.